The clone carrying this T cell receptor (beta chain) was detected only once. Its specificity is unknown. This CDR3 comprises 14 residues. CDR1 SGDLS and CDR2 YYNGEE come from the germline V gene. V lost 5 bases and J lost 5, with 17 bases in between. This specimen belongs to a study of OX40 agonist ivuxolimab in advanced cancers. The data were produced by immunoSEQ multiplex PCR, yet TCRdb's version contains in-frame clones alone and is incomplete. The sample has 65,000 to 75,000 clones; around 87% are singletons. Study-wide findings and caveats: CD4+ and CD8+ T cells in blood underwent clonal expansion by week 6 at 0.1 to 3.0 mg/kg. The study found that CD8+ T cells averaged more expanded clones than CD4+.

This TCR was sampled from an adult with an advanced solid tumor such as melanoma, head and neck, liver or kidney cancer. The sequencing used CD4+ or CD8+ T cells sorted from blood, collected in a trial of the OX40 agonist ivuxolimab. V gene TRBV9 combines with J gene TRBJ2-7; D is perhaps TRBD1 (6 bases). This chain's CDR3 is CASSEMVQGNEQYF. CDR3 bases: TGTGCCAGCAGTGAAATGGTACAGGGAAACGAGCAGTACTTC.